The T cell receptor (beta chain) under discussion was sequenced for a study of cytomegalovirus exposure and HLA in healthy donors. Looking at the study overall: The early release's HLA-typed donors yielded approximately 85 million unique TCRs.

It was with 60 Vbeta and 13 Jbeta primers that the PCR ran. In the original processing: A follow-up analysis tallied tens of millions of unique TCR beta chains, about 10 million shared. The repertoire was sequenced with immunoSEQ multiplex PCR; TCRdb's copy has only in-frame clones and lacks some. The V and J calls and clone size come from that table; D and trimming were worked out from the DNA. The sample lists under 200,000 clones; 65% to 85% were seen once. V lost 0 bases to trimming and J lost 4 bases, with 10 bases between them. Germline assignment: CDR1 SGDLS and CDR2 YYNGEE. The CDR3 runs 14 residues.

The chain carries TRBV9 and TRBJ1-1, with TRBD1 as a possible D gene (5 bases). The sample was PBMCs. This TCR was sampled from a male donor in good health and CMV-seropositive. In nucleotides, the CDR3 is TGTGCCAGCAGCGTAGAGCTTAGGGGCACTGAAGCTTTCTTT. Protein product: CASSVELRGTEAFF.